This T cell receptor beta chain was recorded in a study of T cell responses to AZD1222 COVID-19 vaccine. Generated by immunoSEQ multiplex PCR, the TCRdb table keeps only in-frame clones and is missing some. The table has about 110,000 clones, 90% seen once; the top ten hold about 4.8%. Trimming shortened V by 5 bases and J by 4 bases, and 15 bases separated the two germline ends. The CDR3 covers 14 residues. Germline V lookup: CDR1 MDHEN, CDR2 SYDVKM. Sequences were derived from peripheral blood, sampled on day 0 of AZD1222 vaccination. V and J are TRBV28 and TRBJ2-7; D is undetermined. The TCR was taken from an adult in good health. This CDR3 is CASSPSGPHYEQYF. CDR3 nucleotide sequence: TGTGCCAGCAGTCCTTCCGGGCCACATTACGAGCAGTACTTC.